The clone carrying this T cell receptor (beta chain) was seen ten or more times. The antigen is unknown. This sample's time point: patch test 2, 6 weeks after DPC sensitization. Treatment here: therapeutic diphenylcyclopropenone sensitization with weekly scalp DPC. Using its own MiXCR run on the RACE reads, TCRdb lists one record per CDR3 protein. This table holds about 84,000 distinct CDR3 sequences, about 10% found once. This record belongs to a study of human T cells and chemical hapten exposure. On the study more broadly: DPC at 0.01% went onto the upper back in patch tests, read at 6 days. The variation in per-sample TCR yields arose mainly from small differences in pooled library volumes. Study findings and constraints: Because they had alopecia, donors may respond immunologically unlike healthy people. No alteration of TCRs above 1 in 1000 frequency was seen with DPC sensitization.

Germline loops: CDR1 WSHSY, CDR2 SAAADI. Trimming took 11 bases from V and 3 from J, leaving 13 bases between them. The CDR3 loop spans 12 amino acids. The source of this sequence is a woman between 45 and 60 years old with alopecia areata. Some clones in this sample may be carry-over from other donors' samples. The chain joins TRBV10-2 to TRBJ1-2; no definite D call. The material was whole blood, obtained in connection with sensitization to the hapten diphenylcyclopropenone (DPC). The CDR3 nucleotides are TGCGCCTCCCAGACCTCCGACTATGGCTACACCTTC. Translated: CASQTSDYGYTF.